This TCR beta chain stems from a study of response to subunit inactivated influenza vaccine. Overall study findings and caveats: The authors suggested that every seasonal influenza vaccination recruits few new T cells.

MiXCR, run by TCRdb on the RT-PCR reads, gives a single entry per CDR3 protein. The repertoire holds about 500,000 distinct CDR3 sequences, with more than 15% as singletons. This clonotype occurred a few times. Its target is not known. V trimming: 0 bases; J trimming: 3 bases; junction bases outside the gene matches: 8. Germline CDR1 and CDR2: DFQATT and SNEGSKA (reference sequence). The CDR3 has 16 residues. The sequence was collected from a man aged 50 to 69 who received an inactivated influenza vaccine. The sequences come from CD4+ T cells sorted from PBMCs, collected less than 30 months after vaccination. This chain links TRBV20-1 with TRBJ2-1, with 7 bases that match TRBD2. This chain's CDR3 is CSARDFGGSFYNEQFF. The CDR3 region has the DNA TGCAGTGCTAGAGATTTCGGCGGGAGTTTCTACAATGAGCAGTTCTTC.